The 7 T cell receptor beta chains reported below all come from one sample, sequenced in a study of T-cell reconstitution after alpha-beta-depleted transplantation in children (dated by TCRdb to 2016 to 2017). The library was generated by PCR. Sequenced on an Illumina HiSeq 2500. TCR library preparation used molecular barcoding, with unique molecular identifiers applied to normalize quantification of the TCRbeta repertoire. In-frame beta chains were kept once TCRdb had trimmed the public reads at Q25 with fastp and called clones with MiXCR. Identical CDR3 proteins give one entry, which carries the most common genes and DNA. This sample holds about 640,000 distinct CDR3 sequences; 10% to 15% were observed only once. In total, the top ten clones hold 2.2% of the sample. The treatment or condition label on this specimen signifies: allogeneic hematopoietic cell transplantation with graft depleted of TCRalphabeta T cells and CD19 B cells.

Sequenced here: PBMCs, mostly from graft donor cells, sampled 360 days after TCRalphabeta/CD19-depleted stem cell transplant. These receptors were obtained from a male patient aged 5 to 17 who had a stem cell transplant for acute myeloid leukemia, so the T cells may come from the graft donor.

This clonotype was observed at least ten times. This rearrangement joins TRBV24-1 to TRBJ2-1; 8 nucleotides align to TRBD2. Per the germline V gene, CDR1 is KGHDR and CDR2 is SFDVKD. V lost 2 bases, J lost 4 bases, and 6 bases stayed unmatched. This CDR3 has 16 residues. The CDR3 is CATSDWTGGGYNEQFF. The CDR3 DNA reads TGTGCCACCAGTGATTGGACGGGAGGGGGATACAATGAGCAGTTCTTC.

This clonotype showed up many times. V gene TRBV29-1 combines with J gene TRBJ2-7, with D hard to call. Per germline, CDR1 SQVTM and CDR2 ANQGSEA. V gave up 6 bases and J gave up 5 bases, with 20 bases separating them. CDR3 length: 14 residues. CDR3 nucleotides: TGCAGCGTCGCGAGTATTCTACCCACCGACGAGCAGTACTTC. Amino acids: CSVASILPTDEQYF.

This clonotype showed up just a few times. The chain carries TRBV6-1 and TRBJ2-7, with 7 positions matching TRBD2. V shed 7 bases, J shed 5 bases, and the junction held 20 bases outside the gene matches. CDR3 length: 17 residues. CDR1 MNHNS and CDR2 SASEGT come from the germline V gene. The CDR3 coding sequence is TGTGCCAGCATGATCCCAGGGTTTGCGGGAGATGAACACGAGCAGTACTTC. This sequence encodes CASMIPGFAGDEHEQYF.

This clonotype was counted many times. The chain joins TRBV20-1 to TRBJ2-1; TRBD2 matches 8 bases. V lost 5 bases and J lost 0; bases outside the gene matches: 3. Germline V gene data show CDR1 as DFQATT and CDR2 as SNEGSKA (reference sequence). The CDR3 runs to 14 residues. The DNA of the CDR3 is TGCAGTGCTTACAGCGGGAGCTCCTACAATGAGCAGTTCTTC. Its translation: CSAYSGSSYNEQFF.

The V gene is TRBV7-3, the J gene TRBJ1-4, with 7 positions matching TRBD1. V shed 0 bases, J shed 3 bases, and the junction held 1 base outside the gene matches. This CDR3 region has 15 residues. Germline V CDR1 and CDR2: SGHTA, FQGTGA. CDR3 loop: CASSLTGQPNEKLFF. CDR3 sequence (DNA): TGTGCCAGCAGCTTAACGGGACAGCCTAATGAAAAACTGTTTTTT.

The chain couples TRBV6-1 to TRBJ2-5, with D possibly being TRBD2 (6 bases). In germline, CDR1 is MNHNS, CDR2 SASEGT. The CDR3 loop spans 15 amino acids. The V end lost 6 bases, the J end lost 4 bases, and 18 bases lay between the germline ends. CDR3 sequence: CASRLAGGPRETQYF. In nucleotides, the CDR3 is TGTGCCAGCAGACTAGCAGGAGGGCCTCGAGAGACCCAGTACTTC.

The chain uses TRBV11-2 and TRBJ2-7; a weak D match, TRBD2 (5 bases). V lost 3 bases to trimming and J lost 6 bases, with 18 bases between them. The CDR3 runs 15 residues. The germline V gene has CDR1 SGHAT and CDR2 FQNNGV. CDR3 nucleotides: TGTGCCAGCAGCTTCCCCGGAGGCCTCCTGGGCGAGCAGTACTTC. Its translation: CASSFPGGLLGEQYF.